The clone carrying this T cell receptor (beta chain) was detected a few times. The antigen is not known. Every participating donor gave one draw, a heparinised blood sample averaging about 100 mL. The V gene end was trimmed by 6 bases and the J gene end by 5 bases; junction bases not matched to a gene: 10. Germline assignment: CDR1 SNHLY and CDR2 FYNNEI. The CDR3 length is 14 residues. Reverse transcribing all isolated RNA meant expressed TCRB transcripts were sequenced. Profiled with immunoSEQ multiplex PCR; TCRdb holds only in-frame clones, not every one. The sample shows tens of thousands of clones, about 32% of them seen only once. The source of the sample is a study of beta chain features in type 1 diabetes. Study results and caveats: The influence of HLA type on TCRB rearrangement stayed undetermined. A moderate, significant TCRB CDR3 shortening appeared in type 1 diabetes across four CD4+ subsets.

This rearrangement joins TRBV2 to TRBJ2-7, with 7 bases aligning to TRBD1. Specimen: stem cell memory CD4+ T cells from blood. This receptor was taken from a young woman in good health. The CDR3 is CASRATGVLDEQYF. Here the CDR3 DNA reads TGTGCCAGCAGAGCCACAGGGGTCCTGGACGAGCAGTACTTC.